A selection of T cell receptor beta chains follows, all from one sample in a study of cytomegalovirus exposure and HLA in healthy donors. TCRdb's copy holds only in-frame clones and misses some; the assay was immunoSEQ multiplex PCR. Among 150,000 to 200,000 clones listed, roughly 80% were seen once. Sequences were obtained from PBMCs. Receptors were obtained from a woman between 18 and 29 years old in good health and CMV-seronegative. Both conserved end residues are part of each CDR3. D genes are given only for firm matches. Not all rows give a size; the values are once, few, many and, for expanded clones, a class.

d_gene: .; j_gene: TRBJ2-2; abundance: .; v_gene: TRBV6-4; CDR3nt: TGTGCCAGCAGTAACACAGGAACCGGGGAGCTGTTTTTT; CDR3aa: CASSNTGTGELFF
d_gene: TRBD1; j_gene: TRBJ1-2; abundance: .; v_gene: TRBV6-6; CDR3nt: TGTGCCAGCAGTCCCGGGACAGCTAACTATGGCTACACCTTC; CDR3aa: CASSPGTANYGYTF
d_gene: .; j_gene: TRBJ1-3; abundance: few; v_gene: TRBV6-5; CDR3nt: TGTGCCAGCGGGCCAGGGTCACGCGGAAACACCATATATTTT; CDR3aa: CASGPGSRGNTIYF
d_gene: TRBD2; j_gene: TRBJ2-3; abundance: .; v_gene: TRBV7-9; CDR3nt: TGTGCCAGCAGCCGAGCGGGGGGGAGCACAGATACGCAGTATTTT; CDR3aa: CASSRAGGSTDTQYF
d_gene: TRBD1; j_gene: TRBJ2-7; abundance: .; v_gene: TRBV28; CDR3nt: TGTGCCAGCACCGGGACAGGTGGGAACTACGAGCAGTACTTC; CDR3aa: CASTGTGGNYEQYF
d_gene: .; j_gene: TRBJ2-5; abundance: .; v_gene: TRBV7-3; CDR3nt: TGTGCCAGCAGCTTACAAGGAGGCGGGCAAGAGACCCAGTACTTC; CDR3aa: CASSLQGGGQETQYF
d_gene: TRBD2; j_gene: TRBJ2-1; abundance: .; v_gene: TRBV27; CDR3nt: TGTGCCAGCAAACTAGCGGGAGGACTAAATGAGCAGTTCTTC; CDR3aa: CASKLAGGLNEQFF
d_gene: TRBD2; j_gene: TRBJ2-1; abundance: .; v_gene: TRBV6-1; CDR3nt: TGTGCCAGCATCCTCGGTGGAGCGGGAAACAATGAGCAGTTCTTC; CDR3aa: CASILGGAGNNEQFF
d_gene: TRBD1; j_gene: TRBJ2-1; abundance: .; v_gene: TRBV28; CDR3nt: TGTGCCAGCAGTTTAGCGGCAGGGGGCTCCTACAATGAGCAGTTCTTC; CDR3aa: CASSLAAGGSYNEQFF
d_gene: .; j_gene: TRBJ2-7; abundance: few; v_gene: TRBV29-1; CDR3nt: TGCAGCGTTGACATTCTTTATGAGGGTGAGCAGTACTTC; CDR3aa: CSVDILYEGEQYF
d_gene: TRBD1; j_gene: TRBJ2-5; abundance: .; v_gene: TRBV6-5; CDR3nt: TGTGCCAGCAGTCACCCGGGACAGGAAGAGACCCAGTACTTC; CDR3aa: CASSHPGQEETQYF
d_gene: TRBD2; j_gene: TRBJ2-7; abundance: .; v_gene: TRBV28; CDR3nt: TGTGCCAGCAGTCCGGGACTAGCGGATTACGAGCAGTACTTC; CDR3aa: CASSPGLADYEQYF
d_gene: .; j_gene: TRBJ2-7; abundance: .; v_gene: TRBV14; CDR3nt: TGTGCCAGCAGCCAACTAGGGGTCGGGGAGCAGTACTTC; CDR3aa: CASSQLGVGEQYF
d_gene: .; j_gene: TRBJ1-4; abundance: .; v_gene: TRBV7-9; CDR3nt: TGTGCCAGCAGCCCAGCCCCCCAGGGGAATGAAAAACTGTTTTTT; CDR3aa: CASSPAPQGNEKLFF
d_gene: .; j_gene: TRBJ2-5; abundance: .; v_gene: TRBV28; CDR3nt: TGTGCCAGCAGTTTATTTGAGGGAGCGGTACAAGAGACCCAGTACTTC; CDR3aa: CASSLFEGAVQETQYF
d_gene: TRBD2; j_gene: TRBJ2-7; abundance: once; v_gene: TRBV7-2; CDR3nt: TGTGCCAGCAGCTTAGTGTCTAGCGGGAAGGACGAGCAGTACTTC; CDR3aa: CASSLVSSGKDEQYF
d_gene: TRBD1; j_gene: TRBJ2-7; abundance: .; v_gene: TRBV5-1; CDR3nt: TGCGCCAGCAGCTACTCGGGGACAGGGGGTCTCGACGAGCAGTACTTC; CDR3aa: CASSYSGTGGLDEQYF
d_gene: TRBD1; j_gene: TRBJ1-2; abundance: .; v_gene: TRBV6-1; CDR3nt: TGTGCCAGCAGTCTCCGAGACAGGGGTTCGGGAAACACCTTC; CDR3aa: CASSLRDRGSGNTF
d_gene: TRBD1; j_gene: TRBJ1-1; abundance: .; v_gene: TRBV29-1; CDR3nt: TGCAGCGTTGAAGGGACAGGGGTCCCCATGAACACTGAAGCTTTCTTT; CDR3aa: CSVEGTGVPMNTEAFF
d_gene: .; j_gene: TRBJ2-7; abundance: .; v_gene: TRBV7-9; CDR3nt: TGTGCCAGCAGCGGAGTCAGGGTGGGCTCCTACGAGCAGTACTTC; CDR3aa: CASSGVRVGSYEQYF
d_gene: .; j_gene: TRBJ2-1; abundance: .; v_gene: TRBV5-1; CDR3nt: TGCGCCAGCAGCCTCCGAGCGGGTGCCTACAATGAGCAGTTCTTC; CDR3aa: CASSLRAGAYNEQFF
d_gene: TRBD1; j_gene: TRBJ1-5; abundance: .; v_gene: TRBV28; CDR3nt: TGTGCCAGCAGTGAATCCGGGACAGGGAATCAGCCCCAGCATTTT; CDR3aa: CASSESGTGNQPQHF
d_gene: .; j_gene: TRBJ1-2; abundance: .; v_gene: TRBV10-3; CDR3nt: TGTGCCATCAGTGTAACCACAGGGAGAGGCTACACCTTC; CDR3aa: CAISVTTGRGYTF
d_gene: .; j_gene: TRBJ2-2; abundance: few; v_gene: TRBV2; CDR3nt: TGTGCCAGCAGTGAACGGGGGAGATCGAACACCGGGGAGCTGTTTTTT; CDR3aa: CASSERGRSNTGELFF
d_gene: TRBD1; j_gene: TRBJ1-3; abundance: .; v_gene: TRBV19; CDR3nt: TGTGCCAGTAGTACACCGGGGACAGGGGCGGCTACTGGAAACACCATATATTTT; CDR3aa: CASSTPGTGAATGNTIYF
d_gene: TRBD1; j_gene: TRBJ2-5; abundance: .; v_gene: TRBV28; CDR3nt: TGTGCCAGCAGTCTTACAGGGGGAGCGGTTCAGGCAGAGACCCAGTACTTC; CDR3aa: CASSLTGGAVQAETQYF
d_gene: TRBD2; j_gene: TRBJ2-1; abundance: once; v_gene: TRBV5-1; CDR3nt: TGCGCCAGCAGCTTCACGGGACTAGCGGGAGGGCCTATCCCCTACAATGAGCGGTTCTTC; CDR3aa: CASSFTGLAGGPIPYNERFF
d_gene: .; j_gene: TRBJ2-2; abundance: .; v_gene: TRBV6-4; CDR3nt: TGTGCCAGCAGTGACGGACAGCCGAACACCGGGGAGCTGTTTTTT; CDR3aa: CASSDGQPNTGELFF
d_gene: TRBD2; j_gene: TRBJ2-5; abundance: .; v_gene: TRBV5-4; CDR3nt: TGTGCCAGCAGCCCGGAGGCTAGCGGGGGGGAGACCCAGTACTTC; CDR3aa: CASSPEASGGETQYF
d_gene: .; j_gene: TRBJ2-1; abundance: .; v_gene: TRBV5-1; CDR3nt: TGCGCCAGCAGCCTTAGCGGTACGGGCGTTCCTGAGCAGTTCTTC; CDR3aa: CASSLSGTGVPEQFF
d_gene: .; j_gene: TRBJ2-3; abundance: few; v_gene: TRBV13; CDR3nt: TGTGCCAGCAGCTCAGGGGGGGGTATCACGGATACGCAGTATTTT; CDR3aa: CASSSGGGITDTQYF
d_gene: .; j_gene: TRBJ1-1; abundance: .; v_gene: TRBV7-9; CDR3nt: TGTGCCAGCACCAAATCCGGGGGCACTGAAGCTTTCTTT; CDR3aa: CASTKSGGTEAFF
d_gene: .; j_gene: TRBJ2-2; abundance: .; v_gene: TRBV19; CDR3nt: TGTGCCAGTTCTCCAGGGGAGGGAACCGGGGAGCTGTTTTTT; CDR3aa: CASSPGEGTGELFF
d_gene: .; j_gene: TRBJ2-7; abundance: .; v_gene: TRBV6-5; CDR3nt: TGTGCCAGCAGTAAATACAGGGTCTCCTACGAGCAGTACTTC; CDR3aa: CASSKYRVSYEQYF
d_gene: .; j_gene: TRBJ2-2; abundance: few; v_gene: TRBV6-6; CDR3nt: TGTGCCAGCCTAAATTCGGGGAACACCGGGGAGCTGTTTTTT; CDR3aa: CASLNSGNTGELFF
d_gene: .; j_gene: TRBJ2-4; abundance: .; v_gene: TRBV4-3; CDR3nt: TGCGCCAGCAGCCAAGATTACAGGGAAAACATTCAGTACTTC; CDR3aa: CASSQDYRENIQYF
d_gene: TRBD1; j_gene: TRBJ2-4; abundance: .; v_gene: TRBV9; CDR3nt: TGTGCCAGCAGCGTCGGACAGGGGAACATTCAGTACTTC; CDR3aa: CASSVGQGNIQYF
d_gene: TRBD1; j_gene: TRBJ1-2; abundance: few; v_gene: TRBV15; CDR3nt: TGTGCCACCAGCAGTAGTTTAACAGGGGAAGACGCCTATGGCTACACCTTC; CDR3aa: CATSSSLTGEDAYGYTF
d_gene: TRBD2; j_gene: TRBJ2-1; abundance: few; v_gene: TRBV27; CDR3nt: TGTGCCAGCAGCCTCACTAGCGGGCCCTCCAATGAGCAGTTCTTC; CDR3aa: CASSLTSGPSNEQFF
d_gene: .; j_gene: TRBJ2-1; abundance: .; v_gene: TRBV7-3; CDR3nt: TGTGCCAGCAGCTTAACTAGTCACTACGGTAATGAGCAGTTCTTC; CDR3aa: CASSLTSHYGNEQFF
d_gene: TRBD1; j_gene: TRBJ1-2; abundance: .; v_gene: TRBV5-8; CDR3nt: TGTGCCAGCAGCTTGGCATTCGGGACAGGGGGGTATGGCTACACCTTC; CDR3aa: CASSLAFGTGGYGYTF
d_gene: .; j_gene: TRBJ1-2; abundance: .; v_gene: TRBV6-1; CDR3nt: TGTGCCAGCAGTGTAGGCAGGATCTATGGCTACACCTTC; CDR3aa: CASSVGRIYGYTF
d_gene: TRBD1; j_gene: TRBJ1-4; abundance: .; v_gene: TRBV28; CDR3nt: TGTGCCAGCAGGGGACAGGGGGCGGGGGAAAAACTGTTTTTT; CDR3aa: CASRGQGAGEKLFF
d_gene: .; j_gene: TRBJ1-1; abundance: .; v_gene: TRBV30; CDR3nt: TGTGCCTGGGACGACAGGCCGAACACTGAAGCTTTCTTT; CDR3aa: CAWDDRPNTEAFF
d_gene: .; j_gene: TRBJ1-1; abundance: .; v_gene: TRBV7-8; CDR3nt: TGTGCCAGCAGCTTCACAGGGAACACTGAAGCTTTCTTT; CDR3aa: CASSFTGNTEAFF
d_gene: .; j_gene: TRBJ2-3; abundance: .; v_gene: TRBV5-4; CDR3nt: TGTGCCAGCAGCGCGGCGTCAGATACGCAGTATTTT; CDR3aa: CASSAASDTQYF
d_gene: TRBD1; j_gene: TRBJ2-2; abundance: .; v_gene: TRBV11-2; CDR3nt: TGTGCCAGCAGCTTGGACGGACAGGGTCGTTTGTCCGGGGAGCTGTTTTTT; CDR3aa: CASSLDGQGRLSGELFF
d_gene: .; j_gene: TRBJ1-3; abundance: .; v_gene: TRBV28; CDR3nt: TGTGCCAGCAGCCGGGGGAGACTCAGCTCTGGAAACACCATATATTTT; CDR3aa: CASSRGRLSSGNTIYF
d_gene: TRBD1; j_gene: TRBJ2-7; abundance: .; v_gene: TRBV27; CDR3nt: TGTGCCAGCAGTTCAAGACAGGGGGCCTACGAGCAGTACTTC; CDR3aa: CASSSRQGAYEQYF
d_gene: TRBD2; j_gene: TRBJ2-1; abundance: .; v_gene: TRBV14; CDR3nt: TGTGCCAGCAGCCGTAGCGGGATGTACAATGAGCAGTTCTTC; CDR3aa: CASSRSGMYNEQFF
d_gene: TRBD2; j_gene: TRBJ2-3; abundance: .; v_gene: TRBV5-6; CDR3nt: TGTGCCAGCAGCTTCTCAGGTGCGGGAGAGGATACGCAGTATTTT; CDR3aa: CASSFSGAGEDTQYF
d_gene: TRBD1; j_gene: TRBJ2-1; abundance: .; v_gene: TRBV19; CDR3nt: TGTGCCACTTCGGGACAGGGGGCCGGTGAGCAGTTCTTC; CDR3aa: CATSGQGAGEQFF
d_gene: TRBD2; j_gene: TRBJ2-7; abundance: .; v_gene: TRBV2; CDR3nt: TGTGCCAGCGTTGGGGGACTAGCGGGGTTCTACGAGCAGTACTTC; CDR3aa: CASVGGLAGFYEQYF